This is a list of T cell receptor beta chains from one sample in a study of T cell responses to AZD1222 COVID-19 vaccine. The table came from immunoSEQ multiplex PCR; TCRdb's copy has only in-frame clones and leaves some out. The table records approximately 100,000 clones, about nine tenths of them present only once. This specimen consisted of peripheral blood, obtained 28 days after the second AZD1222 dose. The source of these receptors is an adult who received the AZD1222 COVID-19 vaccine. The CDR3 runs from the conserved cysteine through the conserved F or W. A D gene is named only where the DNA matches it firmly. Size values are once, few and many counts, or a class for expanded clones, and some rows have none.

d_call | j_call | clone_size | v_call | cdr3_nt | cdr3_aa
. | TRBJ2-5 | . | TRBV5-6 | TGTGCCAGCAGCTTCCAAGAGACCCAGTACTTC | CASSFQETQYF
. | TRBJ1-4 | . | TRBV6-5 | TGTGCCAGCAGCCGCTCGGGGGAAAAACTGTTTTTT | CASSRSGEKLFF
. | TRBJ2-7 | . | TRBV5-1 | TGCGCCAGCAGCTTGGTTTCAGGGGGGGCCTACGAGCAGTACTTC | CASSLVSGGAYEQYF
. | TRBJ1-2 | . | TRBV7-2 | TGTGCCAGCAGCCCTAGGGGGGCAGTTGGCTACACCTTC | CASSPRGAVGYTF
TRBD1 | TRBJ2-7 | . | TRBV5-8 | TGTGCCAGCAGCTTCCAGGGGGCGTACTACGAGCAGTACTTC | CASSFQGAYYEQYF
. | TRBJ1-2 | . | TRBV6-2/TRBV6-3 | TGTGCCAGCAGTTCGGCAGGGCTTAACTATGGCTACACCTTC | CASSSAGLNYGYTF
. | TRBJ2-5 | . | TRBV10-3 | TGTGCCATCAGTGAGTCGATAAGCCCCTTAGGAGAGACCCAGTACTTC | CAISESISPLGETQYF
. | TRBJ1-2 | . | TRBV21-1 | TGTGCCAGCAGCAAAGACCCAGGGAGTGCCTATGGCTACACCTTC | CASSKDPGSAYGYTF
TRBD1 | TRBJ1-5 | . | TRBV4-1 | TGCGCCAGCAGCCAAACTGACAGGGTTCAGCCCCAGCATTTT | CASSQTDRVQPQHF
. | TRBJ1-2 | . | TRBV28 | TGTGCCAGCGAAATTTCCGGACAGTTCCCACAACGGCGCTTC | CASEISGQFPQRRF
TRBD2 | TRBJ2-3 | . | TRBV9 | TGTGCCAGCAGCGTAGTTGGTAGCGGGGGGGCCGGAGATACGCAGTATTTT | CASSVVGSGGAGDTQYF
. | TRBJ2-2 | . | TRBV2 | TGTGCCAGCAGTGCTTACGGGATCCCCGGGGAGCTGTTTTTT | CASSAYGIPGELFF
TRBD1 | TRBJ1-1 | few | TRBV5-1 | TGCGCCAGCAGCCCGGGACAGATGAACACTGAAGCTTTCTTT | CASSPGQMNTEAFF
. | TRBJ1-5 | . | TRBV18 | TGTGCCAGCTCACCCCAGGGTGGGGGGGCAGTGTCCCAGCATTTT | CASSPQGGGAVSQHF
. | TRBJ1-3 | . | TRBV30 | TGTGCCTGGAGTGTATCAGGCAGGGCTGGAAACACCATATATTTT | CAWSVSGRAGNTIYF
. | TRBJ2-7 | few | TRBV7-9 | TGTGCCACCTCACAGGGCACGGCTTACGAGCAGTACTTC | CATSQGTAYEQYF
. | TRBJ2-1 | . | TRBV6-2/TRBV6-3 | TGTGCCAGCAGTTTCAAACAGAGCAGATCCTACAATGAGCAGTTCTTC | CASSFKQSRSYNEQFF
TRBD2 | TRBJ2-5 | . | TRBV5-4 | TGTGCCAGCAGCTCAATTAGCGGGGGGCTACAAGAGACCCAGTACTTC | CASSSISGGLQETQYF